This is a list of T cell receptor beta chains from one sample in a study of blood T cells in healthy people across ages. Via MiXCR, TCRdb re-called the 5' RACE reads, giving one row per CDR3 protein. This table has about 1,000,000 distinct CDR3 sequences, less than 50% appearing once. Material: blood. These receptors originate from a woman aged 55-69 years in good health. Each CDR3 is given with its conserved first and last residue. A D gene is named only where the DNA matches it firmly. Size is stated for part of the rows, as once, few or many counts, or as a class when the clone is expanded.

clone size	D gene	V gene	J gene	CDR3 DNA	CDR3 protein
-	-	TRBV5-6	TRBJ1-1	TGTGCCAGCAGCTCCCTTAATGGGGGGATGAACACTGAAGCTTTCTTT	CASSSLNGGMNTEAFF
-	-	TRBV6-6	TRBJ2-1	TGTGCCAGCAGCCTAGACAACCACTCCTACAATGAGCAGTTCTTC	CASSLDNHSYNEQFF
-	TRBD2	TRBV11-2	TRBJ2-7	TGTGCCAGCAGCTATGCCCGGCTAGCGGGAGGCCCCCCCTACGAGCAGTACTTC	CASSYARLAGGPPYEQYF
-	TRBD2	TRBV20-1	TRBJ2-5	TGCAGTGCTCTACGGGGGGGAAGAGACGCTGAGCAGTACTTC	CSALRGGRDAEQYF
-	-	TRBV5-1	TRBJ2-7	TGCGCCAGCAATAGGCTGGGGGCGGGAAATGAGCAGTACTTC	CASNRLGAGNEQYF
-	TRBD1	TRBV4-1	TRBJ1-2	TGCGCCAGCAGCCAAGTGGCCAGGGGGCATGACTATGGCTACACCTTC	CASSQVARGHDYGYTF
few	-	TRBV5-6	TRBJ2-7	TGTGCCAGCAGCGCTCCGGGACGGTCCTACGAGCAGTACTTC	CASSAPGRSYEQYF
-	-	TRBV7-2	TRBJ2-1	TGTGCCAGCAGCCCCAAAGGGACTTCTCAGTTCTTC	CASSPKGTSQFF
-	TRBD1	TRBV9	TRBJ1-1	TGTGCCAGCAGCGTAGTGGCAGGGGGTGGGGGCACTGAAGCTTTCTTT	CASSVVAGGGGTEAFF
-	-	TRBV27	TRBJ1-5	TGTGCCAGCAGTTTAGGTAGGCCAGGCAGTAGCCTGGGCAATCAGCCCCAGCATTTT	CASSLGRPGSSLGNQPQHF